The T cell receptor beta chain described here comes from a study of human T cells and chemical hapten exposure. Study as a whole: Doses of diphenylcyclopropenone went to the patients' scalps weekly throughout the roughly 25-week study.

The CDR3 contains 14 residues. The V end lost 1 base, the J end lost 2 bases, and 8 bases lay between the germline ends. Germline CDR1 reads LGHNA; CDR2 reads YNFKEQ. TCRdb independently ran MiXCR on the RACE reads; one entry per CDR3 protein. The sample has 360,000 or so distinct CDR3 sequences; roughly 6% are singletons. Stated time point: patch test 2, 6 weeks after DPC sensitization. Treatment noted: therapeutic diphenylcyclopropenone sensitization with weekly scalp DPC. In every case, blood was obtained before the patch test was applied. Sequencing was performed on whole blood, taken in connection with sensitization to the hapten diphenylcyclopropenone (DPC). This clonotype originated in a woman between 18 and 29 years old with alopecia areata. Some clones in this sample may be carry-over from other donors' samples. This chain connects TRBV4-2 to TRBJ1-1; no clear D. This chain's CDR3 is CASSQGTTNTEAFF. Written as DNA, the CDR3 is TGTGCCAGCAGCCAAGGCACCACAAACACTGAAGCTTTCTTT.